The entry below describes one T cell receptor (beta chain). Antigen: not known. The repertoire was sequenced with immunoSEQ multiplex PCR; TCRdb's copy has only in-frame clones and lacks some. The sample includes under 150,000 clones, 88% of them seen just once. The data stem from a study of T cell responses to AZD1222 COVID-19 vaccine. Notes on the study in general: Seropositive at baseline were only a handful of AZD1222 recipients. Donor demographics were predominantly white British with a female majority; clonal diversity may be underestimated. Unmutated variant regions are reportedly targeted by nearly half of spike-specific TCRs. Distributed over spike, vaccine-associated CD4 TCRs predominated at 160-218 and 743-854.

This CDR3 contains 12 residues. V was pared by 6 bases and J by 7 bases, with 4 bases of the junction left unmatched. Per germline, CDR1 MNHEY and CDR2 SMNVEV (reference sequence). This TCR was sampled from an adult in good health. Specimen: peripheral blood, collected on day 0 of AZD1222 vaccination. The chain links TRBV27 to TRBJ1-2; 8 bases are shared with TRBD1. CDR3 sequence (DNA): TGTGCCAGCAGCACAGGGGGATTTGGCTACACCTTC. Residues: CASSTGGFGYTF.